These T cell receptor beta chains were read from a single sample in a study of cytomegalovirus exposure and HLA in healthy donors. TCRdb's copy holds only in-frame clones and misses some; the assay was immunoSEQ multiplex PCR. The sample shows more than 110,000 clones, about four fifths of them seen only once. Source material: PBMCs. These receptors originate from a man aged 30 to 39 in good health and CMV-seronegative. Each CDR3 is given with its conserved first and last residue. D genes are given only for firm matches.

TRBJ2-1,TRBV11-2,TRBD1,TGTGCCAGCAGCTTAGAACCCGGACAGGGCAGTGAGCAGTTCTTC,CASSLEPGQGSEQFF
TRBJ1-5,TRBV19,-,TGTGCCAGTAGCCAGGGCTATCAGCCCCAGCATTTT,CASSQGYQPQHF
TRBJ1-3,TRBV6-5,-,TGTGCCAGCACCCTAAGGGGGGGCTTCGGAAACACCATATATTTT,CASTLRGGFGNTIYF
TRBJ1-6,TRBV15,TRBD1,TGTGCCACCAGCAGCACGAATCTGGGACAGGGTTATTCACCCCTCCACTTT,CATSSTNLGQGYSPLHF
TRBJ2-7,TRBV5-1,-,TGCGCCAGCAGCTTGGCCGCGGGCCAGCACTACGAGCAGTACTTC,CASSLAAGQHYEQYF
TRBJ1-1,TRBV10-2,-,TGCGCCAGCAGTCCATCCCCGAACACTGAAGCTTTCTTT,CASSPSPNTEAFF
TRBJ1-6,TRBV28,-,TGTGCCAGCAGTCTTAATTCACCCCTCCACTTT,CASSLNSPLHF
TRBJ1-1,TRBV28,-,TGTGCCAGCAGTTTATTAGAATCACAAGCTTTCTTT,CASSLLESQAFF
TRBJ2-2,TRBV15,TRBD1,TGTGCCACCTCAAACAGGGGGCAAGCCGGGGAGCTGTTTTTT,CATSNRGQAGELFF
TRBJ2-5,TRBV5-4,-,TGTGCCAGCGGGGGGGCCTCAGAGACCCAGTACTTC,CASGGASETQYF
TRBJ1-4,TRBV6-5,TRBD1,TGTGCCAGCAGTTACAGACAGGGGGCGGTGAATGAAAAACTGTTTTTT,CASSYRQGAVNEKLFF
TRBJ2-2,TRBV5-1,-,TGCGCCAGCAGCAAGAGTGGGCGCACCGGGGAGCTGTTTTTT,CASSKSGRTGELFF
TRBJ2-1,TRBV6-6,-,TGTGCCAGCAGTTACCGTAGGACCCCAGCGGTCGATGAGCAGTTCTTC,CASSYRRTPAVDEQFF
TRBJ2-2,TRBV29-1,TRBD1,TGCAGCGTTGATGGGGGACAGACTAACACCGGGGAGCTGTTTTTT,CSVDGGQTNTGELFF
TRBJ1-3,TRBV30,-,TGTGCCTGGAGTCACCTGGGCAACTCTGGAAACACCATATATTTT,CAWSHLGNSGNTIYF
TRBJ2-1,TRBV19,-,TGTGCCAGTAGTATAGCGGGAGAGGGGTACAATGAGCAGTTCTTC,CASSIAGEGYNEQFF